The rows below give T cell receptor beta chains drawn from one sample of a study of blood T cells in healthy people across ages. MiXCR, applied by TCRdb to the 5' RACE reads, yields one record per CDR3 protein. The sample contains hundreds of thousands of distinct CDR3 sequences, roughly three fifths of which appear only once. The sample taken for sequencing was blood. These receptors were collected from a man aged 40-50 years in good health. The CDR3 runs from the conserved cysteine through the conserved F or W. The D gene is left open where the match is weak. A row's size may be missing; if present it is once, few, many or a size class.

D | J | length | V | size | DNA | CDR3
. | TRBJ2-3 | 15 | TRBV12-3/TRBV12-4 | . | TGTGCCAGCAGCCGGGAAAACCTAAGCACAGATACGCAGTATTTT | CASSRENLSTDTQYF
. | TRBJ2-3 | 15 | TRBV20-1 | . | TGCAGTGCTAGAGCATCTAGCGTGGGCACAGATATGCAGTATTTT | CSARASSVGTDMQYF
. | TRBJ1-1 | 14 | TRBV7-2 | . | TGTGCCAGCAGCTTAGCCCGACCCAACACTGAAGCTTTCTTT | CASSLARPNTEAFF
. | TRBJ2-7 | 14 | TRBV18 | few | TGTGCCAGCTCACCCCGGGAGACCTCCTACGAGCAGTACTTC | CASSPRETSYEQYF
TRBD2 | TRBJ2-3 | 18 | TRBV28 | . | TGTGCCAGCAGCGCGGCGTCGCTAGCGGGGTTTAGCACAGATACGCAGTATTTT | CASSAASLAGFSTDTQYF
TRBD1 | TRBJ2-3 | 15 | TRBV7-2 | few | TGTGCCAGCAGCCCTGTGGGACAGGGCCCAGATACGCAGTATTTT | CASSPVGQGPDTQYF
. | TRBJ1-2 | 14 | TRBV4-1 | . | TGCGCCAGCAGCCAAGAGCGGACAGTCTATGGCTACACCTTC | CASSQERTVYGYTF
. | TRBJ2-5 | 15 | TRBV9 | . | TGTGCCAGCAGCCCCCTTGGGGCAGGGACCAATGAGCAGTACTTC | CASSPLGAGTNEQYF
. | TRBJ2-5 | 13 | TRBV28 | few | TGTGCCAGCAAAGAGGGACGGGTGGAGACCCAGTACTTC | CASKEGRVETQYF
. | TRBJ2-7 | 11 | TRBV29-1 | few | TGCAGCGTCGGAGGGGCAAACGAGCAGTACTTC | CSVGGANEQYF
. | TRBJ2-7 | 15 | TRBV7-9 | . | TGTGCCAGCAGCCCCGCGGCAAAGGTTCGGGGTGAGCAGTACTTC | CASSPAAKVRGEQYF
TRBD1 | TRBJ1-2 | 13 | TRBV20-1 | . | TGCAGTGCTACAGGGGGGCAAGGGGATGGCTACACCTTC | CSATGGQGDGYTF
. | TRBJ2-7 | 14 | TRBV28 | . | TGTGCCAGCAGCCCCCCGGACAACTACAATGAGCAGTACTTC | CASSPPDNYNEQYF